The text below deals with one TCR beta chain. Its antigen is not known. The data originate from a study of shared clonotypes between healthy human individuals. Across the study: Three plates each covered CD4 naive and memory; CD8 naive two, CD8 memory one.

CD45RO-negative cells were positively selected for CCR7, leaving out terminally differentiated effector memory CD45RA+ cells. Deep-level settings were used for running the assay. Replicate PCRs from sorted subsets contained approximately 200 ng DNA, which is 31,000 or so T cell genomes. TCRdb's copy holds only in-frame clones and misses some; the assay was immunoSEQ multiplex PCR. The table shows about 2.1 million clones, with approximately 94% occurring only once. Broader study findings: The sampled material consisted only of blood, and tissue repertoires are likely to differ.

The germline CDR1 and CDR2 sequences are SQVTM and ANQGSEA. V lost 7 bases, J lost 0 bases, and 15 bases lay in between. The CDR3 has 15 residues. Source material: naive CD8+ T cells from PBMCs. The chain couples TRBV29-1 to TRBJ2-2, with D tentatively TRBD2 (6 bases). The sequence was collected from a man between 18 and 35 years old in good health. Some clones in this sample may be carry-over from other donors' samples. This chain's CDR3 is CSGTLGGANTGELFF. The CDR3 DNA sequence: TGCAGCGGTACCTTGGGGGGTGCGAACACCGGGGAGCTGTTTTTT.